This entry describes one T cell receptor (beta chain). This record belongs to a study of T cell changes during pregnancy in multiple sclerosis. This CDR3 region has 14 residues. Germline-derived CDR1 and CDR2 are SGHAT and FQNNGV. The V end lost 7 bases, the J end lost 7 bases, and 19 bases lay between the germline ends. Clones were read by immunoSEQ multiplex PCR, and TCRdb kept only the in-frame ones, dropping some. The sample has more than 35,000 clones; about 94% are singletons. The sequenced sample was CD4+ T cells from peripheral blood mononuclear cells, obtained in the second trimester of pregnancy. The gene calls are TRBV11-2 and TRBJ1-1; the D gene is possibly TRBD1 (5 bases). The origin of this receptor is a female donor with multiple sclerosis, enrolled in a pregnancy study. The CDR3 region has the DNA TGTGCCAGCAACCTGGGGCTGGGAACAAGTGAAGCTTTCTTT. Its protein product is CASNLGLGTSEAFF.